The 32 T cell receptor beta chains below come from one sample, sequenced in a study of T-cell memory formation after mild COVID-19. TCRdb analysed the 5' RACE reads with MiXCR anew, one entry per CDR3 protein. There are roughly 400,000 distinct CDR3 sequences in the sample; under 20% occur only once, and about a fifth lies in the top ten. The sequenced sample was PBMCs or a T cell subset sorted from them (not recorded which). The receptors derive from a man younger than 35 who had mild COVID-19 (a few samples of this study predate the infection). Cell type and time point are not known.

The chain carries TRBV6-2 or TRBV6-3 and TRBJ1-5; D remains ambiguous. CDR3 length: 15 amino acids. Germline-derived CDR1 and CDR2 are MNHEY and SVGEGT. The V gene lost 6 bases and the J gene lost 0 bases, with 12 bases spanning the gap. The CDR3 spells CASRTLRGSNQPQHF. CDR3 sequence (DNA): TGTGCCAGCAGGACACTTAGAGGTAGCAATCAGCCCCAGCATTTT.

The rearrangement links TRBV5-1 to TRBJ2-1; TRBD2 aligns across 12 bases. The CDR3 covers 16 residues. From germline, CDR1 is SGHRS and CDR2 YFSETQ. J was trimmed by 12 bases and V by 4 bases; bases with no gene match: 14. CDR3 bases: TGCGCCAGCAGCGCTAGCGGGGGGGCCGGGGGACTCGGGCAGTTCTTC. Translation gives CASSASGGAGGLGQFF.

This clonotype was seen at least ten times. The chain employs TRBV6-5 and TRBJ1-5; TRBD1 might be the D (5 bases). CDR3 size: 14 residues. CDR1 and CDR2 (germline): MNHEY, SVGAGI. The V end lost 4 bases, the J end lost 6 bases, and 13 bases lay between the germline ends. CDR3 sequence (DNA): TGTGCCAGCAGTTCCTTTGGGACGGCTCAGCCCCAGCATTTT. As protein: CASSSFGTAQPQHF.

The CDR3 region is CASSRTGGRRETQYF. The CDR3 region has the DNA TGTGCCAGCAGCCGTACAGGGGGGCGTAGAGAGACCCAGTACTTC. The chain employs TRBV7-2 and TRBJ2-5; TRBD1 agrees at 8 bases. With V trimmed by 5 bases and J by 4 bases, 9 bases remained unmatched. The CDR3 spans 15 residues. Germline lookup yields CDR1 SGHTA and CDR2 FQGNSA.

This clonotype came up many times. The chain uses TRBV30 and TRBJ2-7, with D unresolved. Germline CDR1 GTSNPN, CDR2 SVGIG (reference sequence). Trimming cost V 3 bases and J 6 bases, with 9 bases left between them. The CDR3 is 11 amino acids. CDR3 coding DNA: TGTGCCTGGAGCGCCCAGCTCGAGCAGTACTTC. It yields the protein CAWSAQLEQYF.

The chain combines TRBV19 with TRBJ1-3; D gene uncertain. Germline values: CDR1 LNHDA, CDR2 SQIVND (reference sequence). The CDR3 consists of 13 residues. V was cut by 5 bases and J by 8 bases, with 13 bases left in between. CDR3 bases: TGTGCCAGTAGTGCGAGGTCGTCGGACACCATATATTTT. Amino acids: CASSARSSDTIYF.

This clonotype was counted between two and nine times. The chain uses TRBV12-3 or TRBV12-4 and TRBJ1-5, with D perhaps TRBD1 (6 bases). V was cut by 7 bases and J by 4 bases, with 20 bases left in between. This CDR3 contains 16 residues. DNA of the CDR3: TGTGCCAGCACCGGAGGGGGAGGGAGTGCAAATCAGCCCCAGCATTTT. Protein product: CASTGGGGSANQPQHF.

The J gene is TRBJ2-1, the V gene TRBV5-6; weak D call: TRBD2 (5 bases). This CDR3 spans 17 amino acids. The germline V and J ends were trimmed by 4 bases and 4 bases, with 21 bases remaining between them. Germline V CDR1 and CDR2: SGHDT, YYEEEE. The CDR3 DNA reads TGTGCCAGCAGCGGACCTGGCAGACCGGGGAAATACAATGAGCAGTTCTTC. Translated: CASSGPGRPGKYNEQFF.

This clonotype was found a few times. The chain employs TRBV9 and TRBJ2-1, with TRBD2 matching 9 bases. J was trimmed by 6 bases and V by 0 bases; bases with no gene match: 4. Germline V gives CDR1 SGDLS, CDR2 YYNGEE. The CDR3 length is 15 residues. CDR3 sequence (DNA): TGTGCCAGCAGCGTAGTGCCAGCGGGGGGCAATGAGCAGTTCTTC. Its translation: CASSVVPAGGNEQFF.

J is TRBJ2-7 and V is TRBV7-9; the D gene is possibly TRBD1 (7 bases). V shed 6 bases and J shed 1 base, with 10 bases lying between them. Germline V lookup: CDR1 SEHNR, CDR2 FQNEAQ (reference sequence). The CDR3 has 13 residues. CDR3 nucleotide sequence: TGTGCCAGCAGAGCAGGGGGGTCCTACGAGCAGTACTTC. Amino acid sequence: CASRAGGSYEQYF.

The genes are TRBV29-1 and TRBJ1-1; no reliable D call. CDR1 is SQVTM and CDR2 is ANQGSEA in the germline V gene. This CDR3 has 14 amino acids. Deletions cut 7 bases from V and 0 bases from J, with 15 bases between. The CDR3 region is CSALGQPMNTEAFF. Here the CDR3 DNA reads TGCAGCGCACTTGGGCAGCCCATGAACACTGAAGCTTTCTTT.

This clonotype has a handful of counts. This chain links TRBV9 with TRBJ2-5; 8 nucleotides align to TRBD2. Germline CDR1 SGDLS, CDR2 YYNGEE. The CDR3 contains 13 residues. Trimming at V came to 3 bases and at J to 5 bases, leaving 3 bases not matched to a gene. The DNA of the CDR3 is TGTGCCAGCAGCGCCCGACTAGCGGAGACCCAGTACTTC. Protein sequence: CASSARLAETQYF.

This clonotype has more than one count but fewer than ten. The rearrangement joins TRBV15 to TRBJ1-2; D gene unclear. V was clipped by 0 bases and J by 5 bases, with 4 bases between them. The CDR3 extends over 12 amino acids. The germline gives CDR1 LNHNV, CDR2 YYDKDF (reference sequence). The DNA for the CDR3 is TGTGCCACCAGCAGAGAAGGGTATGGCTACACCTTC. This translates into CATSREGYGYTF.

This clonotype was counted a few times. The chain couples TRBV7-9 to TRBJ2-1, with TRBD2 matching 8 bases. Losses at the gene ends were 3 bases for V and 12 bases for J; bases not matched to a gene: 7. The CDR3 has 13 amino acids. Germline assignment: CDR1 SEHNR and CDR2 FQNEAQ (reference sequence). The CDR3 sequence is CASSLGLVAVQFF. In DNA form, the CDR3 reads TGTGCCAGCAGCTTGGGACTAGTCGCGGTGCAGTTCTTC.

This clonotype was counted only a few times. This chain links TRBV29-1 with TRBJ1-1; D gene ambiguous. Deletions cut 4 bases from V and 1 base from J, with 7 bases between. Germline lookup yields CDR1 SQVTM and CDR2 ANQGSEA. The CDR3 contains 12 residues. The CDR3 reads CSVAGGNTEAFF. The CDR3, as DNA: TGCAGCGTTGCGGGCGGGAACACTGAAGCTTTCTTT.

This chain uses TRBV7-9 with TRBJ2-5; 7 bases are a match to TRBD1. V was pared by 1 base and J by 4 bases, with 3 bases of the junction left unmatched. The CDR3 runs to 14 residues. CDR1 is SEHNR and CDR2 is FQNEAQ in the germline V gene (reference sequence). The CDR3 loop reads CASSLVTGTETQYF. Here the CDR3 DNA reads TGTGCCAGCAGCTTAGTGACAGGGACAGAGACCCAGTACTTC.

The chain employs TRBV28 and TRBJ2-2, with D possibly TRBD2 on 7 matching bases. V lost 11 bases and J lost 3, with 10 bases in between. Germline lookup yields CDR1 MDHEN and CDR2 SYDVKM. This CDR3 is built from 12 residues. CDR3 loop: CAGGADTGELFF. DNA for the CDR3: TGTGCCGGGGGGGCGGACACCGGGGAGCTGTTTTTT.

There are a few counts of this clonotype. This chain uses TRBV12-3 or TRBV12-4 with TRBJ2-3, with D perhaps given as TRBD1 or TRBD2 (7 bases each). The CDR3 has 17 residues. Deletions cut 4 bases from V and 9 bases from J, with 26 bases between. The CDR3 loop reads CASSSPTSFFLRGTQYF. The CDR3 bases are TGTGCCAGCAGTTCCCCGACTAGCTTTTTTCTCAGGGGGACGCAGTATTTT.

In DNA, the CDR3 is TGTGCCAGCAGCCAAGTCAGCTCTGGAAACACCATATATTTT. Residues: CASSQVSSGNTIYF. This chain joins TRBV3-1 and TRBJ1-3; D is uncertain. The CDR3 runs to 14 residues. V lost 1 base and J 0 bases, leaving 4 bases between the germline ends. Per germline, CDR1 LGHDT and CDR2 YNNKEL (reference sequence). The whole variable domain, filled in from reference TRBV3-1 and TRBJ1-3, reads DTAVSQTPKYLVTQMGNDKSIKCEQNLGHDTMYWYKQDSKKFLKIMFSYNNKELIINETVPNRFSPKSPDKAHLNLHINSLELGDSAVYFCASSQVSSGNTIYFGEGSWLTVV.

At least ten counts were recorded for this clonotype. V usage is TRBV12-3 or TRBV12-4 and J usage is TRBJ2-2; D is ambiguous. V was shortened by 6 bases and J by 5 bases, with 4 bases between the two germline ends. This CDR3 is 11 amino acids long. The DNA of the CDR3 is TGTGCCAGCAGGCAGACCGGGGAGCTGTTTTTT. Its translation: CASRQTGELFF.

There are a few counts of this clonotype. The CDR3 DNA sequence: TGTGCCAGCAGCTCCAGCTACCACAATGAGCAGTTCTTC. Translated: CASSSSYHNEQFF. This sequence joins TRBV7-2 and TRBJ2-1; no firm D call. The ends were cut back, 4 bases at V and 5 bases at J, with 9 bases in the middle. This CDR3 has 13 residues. Germline lookup yields CDR1 SGHTA and CDR2 FQGNSA.

This clonotype has a handful of counts. V gene TRBV7-2 combines with J gene TRBJ1-1; 8 bases are shared with TRBD1. Trimming cost V 6 bases and J 5 bases; bases outside gene matches: 8. From germline, CDR1 is SGHTA and CDR2 FQGNSA. This CDR3 comprises 14 residues. CDR3 DNA: TGTGCCAGCAGGAACCAGGGGGCTGGGACTGAAGCTTTCTTT. This codes for CASRNQGAGTEAFF.

In its sample, this clonotype was seen many times. The rearrangement uses TRBV7-9 and TRBJ2-7; D is ambiguous. Germline V gene lookup returns CDR1 SEHNR and CDR2 FQNEAQ (reference sequence). V was pared by 11 bases and J by 6 bases, with 14 bases between. The CDR3 sequence is 11 residues long. CDR3 sequence (DNA): TGTGCCTTTAGTAGTACGGTCGAGCAGTACTTC. Its translation: CAFSSTVEQYF.

This clonotype was seen a handful of times. The chain is built from TRBV20-1 and TRBJ2-7, with D perhaps being TRBD1 or TRBD2 (5 bases each). V gave up 3 bases and J gave up 9 bases, with 12 bases separating them. The CDR3 has 11 residues. From germline, CDR1 is DFQATT and CDR2 SNEGSKA (reference sequence). The CDR3 nucleotides are TGCAGTGCTAGGAGGGGATCCTGGCAGTACTTC. Translation: CSARRGSWQYF.

This chain joins TRBV6-5 and TRBJ2-7, with D possibly being TRBD1 (6 bases). From germline, CDR1 is MNHEY and CDR2 SVGAGI. The germline V and J ends were trimmed by 2 bases and 3 bases, with 20 bases remaining between them. The CDR3 extends over 17 amino acids. CDR3 sequence: CASSYLPDRRRDYEQYF. The CDR3, as DNA: TGTGCCAGCAGTTACCTACCTGACAGGCGCAGGGACTACGAGCAGTACTTC.

This clonotype was counted many times. This sequence joins TRBV29-1 and TRBJ2-2; 7 bases are a match to TRBD2. Germline trimming cut 7 bases from V and 5 bases from J; bases unmatched to any gene: 7. The CDR3 sequence is 13 residues long. Germline CDR1 reads SQVTM; CDR2 reads ANQGSEA. This CDR3 reads CSARLALTGELFF. The CDR3 nucleotides read TGCAGCGCTCGACTAGCTTTGACCGGGGAGCTGTTTTTT.

In this sample, this clonotype turned up a few times. This chain uses TRBV9 with TRBJ1-1, with D hard to call. Germline-derived CDR1 and CDR2 are SGDLS and YYNGEE. The CDR3 is 13 amino acids. Deletions cut 0 bases from V and 5 bases from J, with 8 bases between. CDR3 region: CASSVEVRTEAFF. For the CDR3, the DNA is TGTGCCAGCAGCGTAGAAGTTCGTACTGAAGCTTTCTTT.

This clonotype has more than one count but fewer than ten. This rearrangement joins TRBV4-1 to TRBJ2-2, with 10 bases identical to TRBD2. The J segment lost 3 bases and the V segment lost 1 base, leaving 2 bases of the junction unmatched. This CDR3 is built from 16 residues. Germline V CDR1 and CDR2: MGHRA, YSYEKL. The CDR3 nucleotides are TGCGCCAGCAGCCAAGGGCTAGCGGGAGACACCGGGGAGCTGTTTTTT. The encoded protein is CASSQGLAGDTGELFF.

This rearrangement joins TRBV23-1 to TRBJ2-7; D gene uncertain. TRBV23-1 is placed among ORFs of uncertain function. V was trimmed by 4 bases and J by 3 bases, leaving 13 bases between them. CDR3 length: 14 residues. The CDR3 region has the DNA TGCGCCAGCAGTCGGTTACCTTGGGGCTACGAGCAGTACGTC. This translates into CASSRLPWGYEQYV.

This clonotype was picked up many times. DNA for the CDR3: TGTGCCAGCACCCCTCCCACGACAGCCGTCTATGGCTACACCTTC. Residues: CASTPPTTAVYGYTF. J is TRBJ1-2 and V is TRBV7-2; D possibly corresponds to TRBD1 (5 bases). In germline, CDR1 is SGHTA, CDR2 FQGNSA. The CDR3 runs 15 residues. The V and J ends lost 7 bases and 4 bases respectively, with 19 bases between them.

This clonotype was seen only a few times. The chain combines TRBV4-3 with TRBJ1-1; D is undetermined. The length of the CDR3 is 15 residues. Germline CDR1 and CDR2: LGHNA and YSLEER. V was pared by 0 bases and J by 1 base, with 9 bases between. The CDR3 reads CASSQDLYENTEAFF. The CDR3 nucleotides are TGCGCCAGCAGCCAAGATCTTTACGAGAACACTGAAGCTTTCTTT.

This clonotype was detected only a few times. The V gene is TRBV5-1, the J gene TRBJ2-5; D is perhaps TRBD1 (5 bases). Trimming left V 2 bases short and J 5 bases short, with 13 bases between. Germline V gives CDR1 SGHRS, CDR2 YFSETQ. The CDR3 has 14 amino acids. CDR3 region: CASSFQGEGETQYF. CDR3 nucleotide sequence: TGCGCCAGCAGCTTCCAAGGGGAAGGGGAGACCCAGTACTTC.